This T cell receptor (beta chain) was identified during a study of neurological immune-mediated disorders. Synthesis of cDNA used 5'RACE (with 10-nucleotide random UMIs). One entry per CDR3 protein, called by TCRdb with MiXCR from the 5' RACE reads. The sample consists of 65,000 to 90,000 distinct CDR3 sequences, less than 5.5% of them appearing once. This clonotype was counted between two and nine times. J lost 6 bases, V lost 5 bases, and 10 bases had no gene match. The CDR3 consists of 14 residues. Germline V lookup: CDR1 SGHAT, CDR2 FQNNGV. The sequenced material came from PBMCs. The chain carries TRBV11-2 and TRBJ2-7; 7 bases agree with TRBD2. The clonotype comes from a woman in her twenties or thirties with multiple sclerosis. CDR3 amino acids: CASSHGTMGGEQYF. The CDR3 DNA reads TGTGCCAGCAGCCACGGGACTATGGGCGGCGAGCAGTACTTC. The entire variable domain, with the rest obtained from reference TRBV11-2 and TRBJ2-7, is as follows: EAGVAQSPRYKIIEKRQSVAFWCNPISGHATLYWYQQILGQGPKLLIQFQNNGVVDDSQLPKDRFSAERLKGVDSTLKIQPAKLEDSAVYLCASSHGTMGGEQYFGPGTRLTVT.